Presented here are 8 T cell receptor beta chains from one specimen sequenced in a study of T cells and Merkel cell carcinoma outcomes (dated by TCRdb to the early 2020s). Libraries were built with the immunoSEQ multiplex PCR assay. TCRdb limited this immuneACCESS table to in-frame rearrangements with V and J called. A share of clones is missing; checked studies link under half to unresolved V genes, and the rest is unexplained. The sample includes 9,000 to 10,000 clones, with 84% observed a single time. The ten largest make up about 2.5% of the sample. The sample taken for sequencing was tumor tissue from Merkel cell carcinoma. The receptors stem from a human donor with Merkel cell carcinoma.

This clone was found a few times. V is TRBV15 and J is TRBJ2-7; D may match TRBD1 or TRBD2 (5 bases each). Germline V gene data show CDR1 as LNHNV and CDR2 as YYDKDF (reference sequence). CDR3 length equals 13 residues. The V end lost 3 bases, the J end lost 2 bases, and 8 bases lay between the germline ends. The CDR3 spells CATSRWGTYEQYF. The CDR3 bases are TGTGCCACCAGCAGGTGGGGGACCTACGAGCAGTACTTC.

The CDR3 sequence is CASSLLHQGAPEQYF. The CDR3 DNA is TGCGCCAGCAGCTTGCTACACCAGGGTGCTCCAGAGCAGTACTTC. The rearrangement uses TRBV5-1 and TRBJ2-7; tentatively, D is TRBD1 (5 bases). CDR1 and CDR2 from the germline V gene are SGHRS and YFSETQ. V was pared by 1 base and J by 7 bases, with 18 bases between. The CDR3 is 15 amino acids.

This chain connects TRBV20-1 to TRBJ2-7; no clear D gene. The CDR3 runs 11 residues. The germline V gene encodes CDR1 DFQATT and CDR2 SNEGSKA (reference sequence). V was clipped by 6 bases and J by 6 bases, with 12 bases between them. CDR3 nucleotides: TGCAGTGCCGGAGACCGATCCGAGCAGTACTTC. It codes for CSAGDRSEQYF.

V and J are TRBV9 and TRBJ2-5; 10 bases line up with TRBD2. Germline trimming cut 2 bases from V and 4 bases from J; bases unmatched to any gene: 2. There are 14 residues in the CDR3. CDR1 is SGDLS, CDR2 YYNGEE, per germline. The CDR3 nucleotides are TGTGCCAGCAGCGTTGGACTAGCGGCAGAGACCCAGTACTTC. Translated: CASSVGLAAETQYF.

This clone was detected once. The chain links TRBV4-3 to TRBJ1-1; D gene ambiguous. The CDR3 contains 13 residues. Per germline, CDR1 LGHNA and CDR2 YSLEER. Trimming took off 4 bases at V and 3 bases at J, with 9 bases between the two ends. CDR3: CASSRTRDTEAFF. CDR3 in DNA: TGCGCCAGCAGCCGCACGCGGGACACTGAAGCTTTCTTT.

CDR3 in DNA: TGCGCCAGCAGAGGGGGCGACAAAAACATTCAGTACTTC. Translated: CASRGGDKNIQYF. The rearrangement links TRBV5-1 to TRBJ2-4; TRBD1 matches at 7 bases. Germline loops: CDR1 SGHRS, CDR2 YFSETQ. Losses at the gene ends were 5 bases for V and 3 bases for J; bases not matched to a gene: 2. The CDR3 extends over 13 amino acids.

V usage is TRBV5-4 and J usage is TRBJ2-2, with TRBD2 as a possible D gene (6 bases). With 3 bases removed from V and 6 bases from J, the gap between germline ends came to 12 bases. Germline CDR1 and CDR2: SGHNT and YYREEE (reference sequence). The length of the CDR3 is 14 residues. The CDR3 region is CASSSVGGPGELFF. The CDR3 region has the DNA TGTGCCAGCAGCTCCGTCGGGGGTCCCGGGGAGCTGTTTTTT.

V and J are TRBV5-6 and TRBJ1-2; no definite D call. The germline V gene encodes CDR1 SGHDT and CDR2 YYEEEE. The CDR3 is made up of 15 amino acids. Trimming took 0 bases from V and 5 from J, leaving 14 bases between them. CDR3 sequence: CASSLGWGDTYGYTF. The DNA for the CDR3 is TGTGCCAGCAGCTTGGGTTGGGGAGATACTTATGGCTACACCTTC.